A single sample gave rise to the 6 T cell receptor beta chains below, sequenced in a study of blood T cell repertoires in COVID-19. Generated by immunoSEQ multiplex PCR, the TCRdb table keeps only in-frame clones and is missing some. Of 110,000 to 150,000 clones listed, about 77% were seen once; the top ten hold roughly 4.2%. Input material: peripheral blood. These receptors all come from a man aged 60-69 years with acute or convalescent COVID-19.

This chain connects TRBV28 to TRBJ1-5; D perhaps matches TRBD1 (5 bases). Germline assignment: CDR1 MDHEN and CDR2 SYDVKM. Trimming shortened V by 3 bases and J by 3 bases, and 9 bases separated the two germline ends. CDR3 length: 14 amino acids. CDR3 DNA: TGTGCCAGCAGTTTTTTAGGGGCCAATCAGCCCCAGCATTTT. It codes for CASSFLGANQPQHF.

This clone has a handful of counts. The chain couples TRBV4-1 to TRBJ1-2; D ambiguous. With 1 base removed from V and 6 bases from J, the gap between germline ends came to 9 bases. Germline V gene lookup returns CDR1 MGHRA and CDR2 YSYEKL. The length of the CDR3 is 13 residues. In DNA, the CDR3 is TGCGCCAGCAGCCAAGTGAACAGCCATGGCTACACCTTC. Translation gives CASSQVNSHGYTF.

CDR3 protein: CASSPTGTPYEQYF. CDR3 nucleotide sequence: TGTGCCAGCAGCCCCACAGGGACCCCCTACGAGCAGTACTTC. The rearrangement links TRBV7-9 to TRBJ2-7; tentatively, D is TRBD1 (6 bases). Trimming removed 5 bases at V and 2 bases at J, with 13 bases between. Looked up from germline, CDR1 is SEHNR and CDR2 is FQNEAQ (reference sequence). The CDR3 runs 14 residues.

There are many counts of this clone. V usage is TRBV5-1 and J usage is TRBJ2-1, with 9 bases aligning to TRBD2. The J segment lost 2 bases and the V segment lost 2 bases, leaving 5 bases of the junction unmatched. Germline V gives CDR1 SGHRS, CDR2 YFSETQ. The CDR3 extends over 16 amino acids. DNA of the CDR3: TGCGCCAGCAGCTTCTCTAGCGGGAACGCCTACAATGAGCAGTTCTTC. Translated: CASSFSSGNAYNEQFF.

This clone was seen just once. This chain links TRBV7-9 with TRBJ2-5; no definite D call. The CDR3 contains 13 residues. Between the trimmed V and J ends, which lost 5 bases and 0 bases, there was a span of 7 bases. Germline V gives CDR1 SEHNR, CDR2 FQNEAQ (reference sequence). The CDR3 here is CASSPRDQETQYF. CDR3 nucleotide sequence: TGTGCCAGCAGCCCCCGCGACCAAGAGACCCAGTACTTC.

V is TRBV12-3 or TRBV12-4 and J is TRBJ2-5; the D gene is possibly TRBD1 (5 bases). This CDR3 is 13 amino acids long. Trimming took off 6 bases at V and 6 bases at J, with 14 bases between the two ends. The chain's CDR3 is CASRSAGSQTQYF. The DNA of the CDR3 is TGTGCCAGCAGGTCAGCAGGGTCGCAGACCCAGTACTTC.